These T cell receptor beta chains were read from a single sample in a study of vaccination and CD4 T cells after COVID-19. TCRdb reprocessed the PCR reads with MiXCR, giving one entry per CDR3 protein. Of 3,000 to 4,500 distinct CDR3 sequences in the sample, around 19% were seen once. The antigens these receptors bind are not known. Sequencing was done on a sample of CD4+ T cells from blood, cultured in vitro. Receptors originate from a human donor who had recovered from COVID-19. Each CDR3 is given with its conserved first and last residue. Fields, in order: clone size, V gene, J gene, D gene, CDR3 protein, CDR3 DNA. A D gene is named only where the DNA matches it firmly. Clone size appears in some rows only: once, few, many, or a class for an expanded clone.

abundance: few
v_gene: TRBV20-1
j_gene: TRBJ1-1
d_gene: -
CDR3aa: CSALQGVNTEAFF
CDR3nt: TGCAGTGCTCTACAGGGCGTGAACACTGAAGCTTTCTTT

abundance: large
v_gene: TRBV11-2
j_gene: TRBJ1-6
d_gene: TRBD1
CDR3aa: CASSLGTDSPLHF
CDR3nt: TGTGCCAGCAGCCTGGGGACAGATTCACCCCTCCACTTT

abundance: medium-sized
v_gene: TRBV5-1
j_gene: TRBJ2-5
d_gene: TRBD2
CDR3aa: CASSLVPLSSGGEETQYF
CDR3nt: TGCGCCAGCAGCTTGGTCCCGCTGTCTAGCGGGGGGGAAGAGACCCAGTACTTC

abundance: medium-sized
v_gene: TRBV7-9
j_gene: TRBJ2-2
d_gene: -
CDR3aa: CASSLVGKQATNTGELFF
CDR3nt: TGTGCCAGCAGCTTAGTCGGTAAGCAGGCTACTAACACCGGGGAGCTGTTTTTT

abundance: medium-sized
v_gene: TRBV27
j_gene: TRBJ1-1
d_gene: -
CDR3aa: CASSTRTANTEAFF
CDR3nt: TGTGCCAGCAGTACCCGCACGGCGAACACTGAAGCTTTCTTT

abundance: -
v_gene: TRBV7-8
j_gene: TRBJ1-2
d_gene: -
CDR3aa: CASSPAGPDYGYTF
CDR3nt: TGTGCCAGCAGCCCCGCAGGGCCCGACTATGGCTACACCTTC

abundance: -
v_gene: TRBV6-4
j_gene: TRBJ2-3
d_gene: -
CDR3aa: CASSERGGTDTQYF
CDR3nt: TGTGCCAGCAGTGAGAGAGGGGGCACAGATACGCAGTATTTT

abundance: medium-sized
v_gene: TRBV6-1
j_gene: TRBJ1-6
d_gene: TRBD1
CDR3aa: CASGTRTGSGNSPLHF
CDR3nt: TGTGCCAGCGGAACCAGGACAGGGTCTGGCAATTCACCCCTCCACTTT

abundance: -
v_gene: TRBV18
j_gene: TRBJ1-1
d_gene: TRBD1
CDR3aa: CASSHGTATHEAFF
CDR3nt: TGTGCCAGCTCACACGGGACAGCCACTCATGAAGCTTTCTTT

abundance: medium-sized
v_gene: TRBV12-3/TRBV12-4
j_gene: TRBJ2-5
d_gene: -
CDR3aa: CASSLERGTQYF
CDR3nt: TGTGCCAGCAGTTTAGAGAGGGGGACCCAGTACTTC

abundance: few
v_gene: TRBV20-1
j_gene: TRBJ2-5
d_gene: TRBD2
CDR3aa: CSAIRGGGGRETQYF
CDR3nt: TGCAGTGCTATCCGAGGAGGCGGGGGTAGGGAGACCCAGTACTTC

abundance: -
v_gene: TRBV30
j_gene: TRBJ2-5
d_gene: -
CDR3aa: CAWSAEITQTQYF
CDR3nt: TGTGCCTGGAGTGCTGAGATAACCCAGACCCAGTACTTC

abundance: -
v_gene: TRBV19
j_gene: TRBJ1-1
d_gene: -
CDR3aa: CASSPRTDEAFF
CDR3nt: TGTGCCAGTAGTCCCCGGACCGATGAAGCTTTCTTT

abundance: few
v_gene: TRBV6-5
j_gene: TRBJ2-2
d_gene: -
CDR3aa: CASSYSKGFTTGELFF
CDR3nt: TGTGCCAGCAGTTACTCGAAGGGGTTCACCACCGGGGAGCTGTTTTTT

abundance: few
v_gene: TRBV5-1
j_gene: TRBJ2-1
d_gene: -
CDR3aa: CASKGEYEQFF
CDR3nt: TGCGCCAGCAAGGGGGAGTATGAGCAGTTCTTC

abundance: -
v_gene: TRBV5-1
j_gene: TRBJ2-5
d_gene: -
CDR3aa: CASSLVSAGLNQETQYF
CDR3nt: TGCGCCAGCAGCTTGGTATCGGCAGGCCTAAACCAAGAGACCCAGTACTTC

abundance: -
v_gene: TRBV12-3/TRBV12-4
j_gene: TRBJ2-2
d_gene: -
CDR3aa: CASSPLRPHTGELFF
CDR3nt: TGTGCCAGCAGCCCCTTGCGGCCTCACACCGGGGAGCTGTTTTTT

abundance: -
v_gene: TRBV5-3
j_gene: TRBJ2-7
d_gene: TRBD1
CDR3aa: CASIGTATYEQYF
CDR3nt: TGTGCCAGCATCGGGACAGCGACCTACGAGCAGTACTTC

abundance: few
v_gene: TRBV12-5
j_gene: TRBJ2-7
d_gene: -
CDR3aa: CASGPLVYEQYF
CDR3nt: TGTGCTAGTGGTCCTCTCGTCTACGAGCAGTACTTC

abundance: -
v_gene: TRBV20-1
j_gene: TRBJ2-1
d_gene: -
CDR3aa: CSVNGRGQADEQFF
CDR3nt: TGCAGTGTCAATGGTAGGGGCCAAGCCGATGAGCAGTTCTTC

abundance: few
v_gene: TRBV30
j_gene: TRBJ1-1
d_gene: -
CDR3aa: CAWSAGIWDTEAFF
CDR3nt: TGTGCCTGGAGTGCTGGGATTTGGGACACTGAAGCTTTCTTT

abundance: -
v_gene: TRBV15
j_gene: TRBJ2-3
d_gene: TRBD2
CDR3aa: CATRIGLAGVGTDTQYF
CDR3nt: TGTGCCACCAGAATAGGACTAGCGGGAGTGGGGACAGATACGCAGTATTTT

abundance: -
v_gene: TRBV11-2
j_gene: TRBJ2-2
d_gene: -
CDR3aa: CASRHLREATGELFF
CDR3nt: TGTGCCAGCCGACATCTAAGGGAGGCCACCGGGGAGCTGTTTTTT

abundance: medium-sized
v_gene: TRBV20-1
j_gene: TRBJ2-2
d_gene: -
CDR3aa: CSAIRGAGAGELFF
CDR3nt: TGCAGTGCTATAAGGGGGGCCGGTGCCGGGGAGCTGTTTTTT

abundance: few
v_gene: TRBV20-1
j_gene: TRBJ2-3
d_gene: TRBD1
CDR3aa: CSVGTGRHTDTQYF
CDR3nt: TGCAGTGTTGGGACAGGGAGACACACAGATACGCAGTATTTT

abundance: -
v_gene: TRBV13
j_gene: TRBJ2-7
d_gene: TRBD2
CDR3aa: CASSLGGRGEDEQYF
CDR3nt: TGTGCCAGCAGCTTAGGGGGTCGGGGGGAAGACGAGCAGTACTTC

abundance: -
v_gene: TRBV5-1
j_gene: TRBJ1-6
d_gene: -
CDR3aa: CASSLGSRGRPYNSPLHF
CDR3nt: TGCGCCAGCAGCTTGGGCTCCCGGGGGAGGCCCTATAATTCACCCCTCCACTTT

abundance: -
v_gene: TRBV21-1
j_gene: TRBJ2-7
d_gene: -
CDR3aa: CARGPRDTFYEQYF
CDR3nt: TGTGCCAGGGGGCCCCGGGACACATTCTACGAGCAGTACTTC

abundance: few
v_gene: TRBV7-2
j_gene: TRBJ2-3
d_gene: -
CDR3aa: CASRDRTDTQYF
CDR3nt: TGTGCCAGCAGAGACAGGACAGATACGCAGTATTTT

abundance: few
v_gene: TRBV10-3
j_gene: TRBJ2-2
d_gene: -
CDR3aa: CASQDRATEELFF
CDR3nt: TGTGCCAGCCAGGATAGAGCCACCGAGGAGCTGTTTTTT

abundance: -
v_gene: TRBV11-3
j_gene: TRBJ2-3
d_gene: -
CDR3aa: CASSPGYGRRTDTQYF
CDR3nt: TGTGCCAGCAGCCCAGGGTATGGGAGACGCACAGATACGCAGTATTTT

abundance: -
v_gene: TRBV7-2
j_gene: TRBJ1-2
d_gene: -
CDR3aa: CASSLGQVAPYGYTF
CDR3nt: TGTGCCAGCAGCTTAGGACAGGTGGCCCCCTATGGCTACACCTTC

abundance: few
v_gene: TRBV6-1
j_gene: TRBJ2-5
d_gene: -
CDR3aa: CASSEIYGGHQETQYF
CDR3nt: TGTGCCAGCAGTGAAATCTACGGGGGCCACCAAGAGACCCAGTACTTC

abundance: -
v_gene: TRBV19
j_gene: TRBJ1-5
d_gene: -
CDR3aa: CASSTQGLGQSQHF
CDR3nt: TGTGCCAGTAGTACACAGGGTTTGGGTCAGTCCCAGCATTTT

abundance: few
v_gene: TRBV19
j_gene: TRBJ2-7
d_gene: TRBD2
CDR3aa: CASSIISGSYEQYF
CDR3nt: TGTGCCAGTAGTATTATTAGCGGGTCCTACGAGCAGTACTTC

abundance: large
v_gene: TRBV20-1
j_gene: TRBJ1-1
d_gene: -
CDR3aa: CSARDRGTTITEAFF
CDR3nt: TGCAGTGCTAGAGACCGTGGTACTACGATCACTGAAGCTTTCTTT

abundance: -
v_gene: TRBV20-1
j_gene: TRBJ2-1
d_gene: -
CDR3aa: CSASKYNEQFF
CDR3nt: TGCAGTGCTAGCAAATACAATGAGCAGTTCTTC

abundance: -
v_gene: TRBV27
j_gene: TRBJ1-5
d_gene: TRBD1
CDR3aa: CAGSLILRDRDTTRGNQPQHF
CDR3nt: TGTGCCGGCAGCCTGATCCTCCGGGACAGGGATACTACAAGGGGCAATCAGCCCCAGCATTTT

abundance: -
v_gene: TRBV5-1
j_gene: TRBJ1-5
d_gene: -
CDR3aa: CASSLAGLGQSCYSNQPQHF
CDR3nt: TGCGCCAGCAGCTTGGCCGGGCTTGGACAGAGCTGTTATAGCAATCAGCCCCAGCATTTT

abundance: few
v_gene: TRBV6-5
j_gene: TRBJ2-5
d_gene: TRBD1
CDR3aa: CASSSFVQLDRGATQYF
CDR3nt: TGTGCCAGCAGTTCTTTTGTACAACTGGACAGGGGCGCGACCCAGTACTTC

abundance: few
v_gene: TRBV6-1
j_gene: TRBJ2-2
d_gene: -
CDR3aa: CASTLRQGNTGELFF
CDR3nt: TGTGCCAGCACTTTGAGGCAGGGGAACACCGGGGAGCTGTTTTTT

abundance: few
v_gene: TRBV5-4
j_gene: TRBJ1-2
d_gene: -
CDR3aa: CASSLQGQGGRGYTF
CDR3nt: TGTGCCAGCAGCTTACAAGGGCAGGGAGGTCGCGGCTACACCTTC

abundance: few
v_gene: TRBV5-1
j_gene: TRBJ2-5
d_gene: TRBD2
CDR3aa: CASSLMGSGGAGETQYF
CDR3nt: TGCGCCAGCAGCTTGATGGGTAGCGGGGGAGCCGGAGAGACCCAGTACTTC

abundance: medium-sized
v_gene: TRBV6-4
j_gene: TRBJ2-2
d_gene: -
CDR3aa: CASRPDSTGELFF
CDR3nt: TGTGCCAGCAGACCCGACAGTACCGGGGAGCTGTTTTTT

abundance: few
v_gene: TRBV15
j_gene: TRBJ2-3
d_gene: -
CDR3aa: CATSRGGGGGVVDTQYF
CDR3nt: TGTGCCACCAGCAGAGGGGGAGGAGGGGGGGTAGTCGATACGCAGTATTTT

abundance: few
v_gene: TRBV20-1
j_gene: TRBJ2-5
d_gene: TRBD2
CDR3aa: CSASGLAGEGTQYF
CDR3nt: TGCAGTGCATCGGGCCTAGCGGGGGAGGGGACCCAGTACTTC

abundance: -
v_gene: TRBV30
j_gene: TRBJ1-3
d_gene: -
CDR3aa: CAWSSGIAGNTIYF
CDR3nt: TGTGCCTGGAGTTCGGGGATCGCTGGAAACACCATATATTTT

abundance: -
v_gene: TRBV30
j_gene: TRBJ1-5
d_gene: TRBD1
CDR3aa: CAWSVHWTGDIGNQPQHF
CDR3nt: TGTGCCTGGAGTGTACATTGGACAGGAGATATAGGCAATCAGCCCCAGCATTTT

abundance: medium-sized
v_gene: TRBV12-3/TRBV12-4
j_gene: TRBJ1-2
d_gene: -
CDR3aa: CASRSTSNYGYTF
CDR3nt: TGTGCCAGCAGGTCGACATCTAACTATGGCTACACCTTC